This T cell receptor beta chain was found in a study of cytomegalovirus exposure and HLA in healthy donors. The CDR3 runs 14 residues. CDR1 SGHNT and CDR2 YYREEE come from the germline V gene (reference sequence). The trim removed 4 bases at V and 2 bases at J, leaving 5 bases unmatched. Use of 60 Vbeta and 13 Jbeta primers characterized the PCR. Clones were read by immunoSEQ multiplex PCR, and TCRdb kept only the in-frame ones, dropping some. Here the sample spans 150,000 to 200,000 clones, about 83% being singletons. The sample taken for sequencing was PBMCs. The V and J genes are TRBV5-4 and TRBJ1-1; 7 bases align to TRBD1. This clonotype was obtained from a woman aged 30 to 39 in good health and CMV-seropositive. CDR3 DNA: TGTGCCAGCAGCACAGGGACAGCCAACACTGAAGCTTTCTTT. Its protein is CASSTGTANTEAFF.